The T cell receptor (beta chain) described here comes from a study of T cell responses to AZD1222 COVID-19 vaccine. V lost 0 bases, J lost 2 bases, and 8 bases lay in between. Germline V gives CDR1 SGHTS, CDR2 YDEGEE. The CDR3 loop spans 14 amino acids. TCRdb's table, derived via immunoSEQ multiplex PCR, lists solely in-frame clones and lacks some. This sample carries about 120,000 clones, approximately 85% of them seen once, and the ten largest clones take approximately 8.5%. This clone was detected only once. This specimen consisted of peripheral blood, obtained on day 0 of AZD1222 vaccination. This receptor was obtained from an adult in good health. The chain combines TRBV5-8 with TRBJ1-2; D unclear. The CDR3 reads CASSLAGRNYGYTF. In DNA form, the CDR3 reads TGTGCCAGCAGCTTGGCCGGTCGAAACTATGGCTACACCTTC.